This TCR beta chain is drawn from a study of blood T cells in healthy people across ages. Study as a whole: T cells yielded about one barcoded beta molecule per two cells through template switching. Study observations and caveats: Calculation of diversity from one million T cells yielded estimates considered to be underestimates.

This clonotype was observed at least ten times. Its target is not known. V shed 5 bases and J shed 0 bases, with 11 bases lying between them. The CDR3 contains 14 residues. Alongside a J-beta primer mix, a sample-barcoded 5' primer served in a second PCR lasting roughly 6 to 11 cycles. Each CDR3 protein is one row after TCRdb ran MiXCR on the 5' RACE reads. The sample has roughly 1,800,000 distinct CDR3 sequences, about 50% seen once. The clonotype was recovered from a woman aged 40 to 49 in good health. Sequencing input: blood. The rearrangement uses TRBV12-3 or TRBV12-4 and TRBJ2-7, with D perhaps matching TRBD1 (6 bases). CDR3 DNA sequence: TGTGCCAGCAGTGTGGGGGCCAGCTCCTACGAGCAGTACTTC. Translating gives CASSVGASSYEQYF.